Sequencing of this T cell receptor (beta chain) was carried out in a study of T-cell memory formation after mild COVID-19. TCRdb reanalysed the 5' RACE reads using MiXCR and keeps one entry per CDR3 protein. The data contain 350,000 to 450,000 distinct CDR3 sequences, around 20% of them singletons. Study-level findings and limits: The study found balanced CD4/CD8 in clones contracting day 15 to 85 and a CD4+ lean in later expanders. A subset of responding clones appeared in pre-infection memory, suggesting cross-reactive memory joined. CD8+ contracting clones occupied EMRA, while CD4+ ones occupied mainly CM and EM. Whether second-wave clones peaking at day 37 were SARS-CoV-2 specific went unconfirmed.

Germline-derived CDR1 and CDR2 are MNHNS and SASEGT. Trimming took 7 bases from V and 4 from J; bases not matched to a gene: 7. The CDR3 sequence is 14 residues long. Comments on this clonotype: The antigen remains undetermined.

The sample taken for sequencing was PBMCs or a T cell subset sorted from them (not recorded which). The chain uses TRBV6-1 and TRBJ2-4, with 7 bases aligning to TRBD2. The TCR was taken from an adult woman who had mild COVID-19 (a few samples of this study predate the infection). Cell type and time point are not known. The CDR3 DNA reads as TGTGCCAGCACTCAGCGGGATACGAAAAACATTCAGTACTTC. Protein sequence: CASTQRDTKNIQYF.